One and the same sample provided the 32 T cell receptor beta chains below, sequenced in a study of brain T cells in children with intractable seizures. Using immunoSEQ multiplex PCR, the repertoire was profiled, and TCRdb retains in-frame clones only, with some absent. The data show roughly 80,000 clones, about 93% seen once. Sequenced here: peripheral blood, sampled at surgery. The receptor set was obtained from a girl aged 2 to 10 with Rasmussen encephalitis and intractable seizures.

CDR3 loop: CASSLTGSVSTDTQYF. CDR3 in DNA: TGTGCCAGCAGTCTCACAGGGTCCGTTAGCACAGATACGCAGTATTTT. The V and J genes are TRBV27 and TRBJ2-3; D is possibly TRBD1 (6 bases). Trimming cost V 5 bases and J 0 bases, with 15 bases left between them. There are 16 residues in the CDR3. CDR1 MNHEY and CDR2 SMNVEV come from the germline V gene (reference sequence).

The chain employs TRBV6-4 and TRBJ2-3; TRBD2 agrees at 7 bases. CDR1 is MRHNA and CDR2 is SNTAGT in the germline V gene. The CDR3 contains 15 residues. V dropped 0 bases and J dropped 4; count of bases not matched to a gene: 4. Written as DNA, the CDR3 is TGTGCCAGCAGTGACTCAACGGGGGGAGCAGATACGCAGTATTTT. This sequence encodes CASSDSTGGADTQYF.

DNA for the CDR3: TGTGCCAGCAGCTCGTGGCCGATTAATGAAAAACTGTTTTTT. Its protein product is CASSSWPINEKLFF. The rearrangement uses TRBV7-9 and TRBJ1-4; unclear D gene. Between the trimmed V and J ends, which lost 4 bases and 4 bases, there was a span of 10 bases. Germline CDR1 reads SEHNR; CDR2 reads FQNEAQ (reference sequence). This CDR3 has 14 amino acids.

This chain uses TRBV7-2 with TRBJ1-2; D is perhaps TRBD1 (6 bases). Per the germline V gene, CDR1 is SGHTA and CDR2 is FQGNSA. CDR3 length equals 12 residues. Deletions cut 3 bases from V and 10 bases from J, with 12 bases between. CDR3 residues: CASSFRGGDYTF. In nucleotides, the CDR3 is TGTGCCAGCAGCTTCCGAGGGGGTGACTACACCTTC.

The gene calls are TRBV6-6 and TRBJ2-7, with D perhaps TRBD1 (5 bases). CDR3 length equals 14 residues. Germline CDR1 MNHNY, CDR2 SVGAGI (reference sequence). V dropped 6 bases and J dropped 2 bases, with 14 bases sitting between them. The CDR3 sequence: CASRGADRPYEQYF. Here the CDR3 DNA reads TGTGCCAGCAGGGGCGCCGACAGACCCTACGAGCAGTACTTC.

The chain uses TRBV28 and TRBJ1-2; 9 nucleotides align to TRBD1. J lost 7 bases, V lost 3 bases, and 9 bases had no gene match. Germline loops: CDR1 MDHEN, CDR2 SYDVKM. This CDR3 comprises 15 residues. This chain's CDR3 is CASSFLQGAPGGYTF. CDR3 bases: TGTGCCAGCAGTTTTTTACAGGGGGCGCCGGGTGGCTACACCTTC.

The genes are TRBV2 and TRBJ2-3; D is possibly TRBD1 (7 bases). CDR1 is SNHLY, CDR2 FYNNEI, per germline. The CDR3 runs to 16 residues. The V gene lost 7 bases and the J gene lost 11 bases, with 28 bases spanning the gap. The CDR3 is CASKERSGGTHDGQYF. Here the CDR3 DNA reads TGTGCCAGCAAGGAGAGGTCAGGGGGGACCCACGATGGGCAGTATTTT.

This rearrangement joins TRBV9 to TRBJ2-2; D unresolved. Germline V gene data show CDR1 as SGDLS and CDR2 as YYNGEE. The CDR3 contains 15 residues. V was pared by 0 bases and J by 0 bases, with 6 bases between. The CDR3 region has the DNA TGTGCCAGCAGCGTAGAAGGGCCGAACACCGGGGAGCTGTTTTTT. It is translated as CASSVEGPNTGELFF. Looking up the rest from reference TRBV9 and TRBJ2-2 gives the full variable domain: DSGVTQTPKHLITATGQRVTLRCSPRSGDLSVYWYQQSLDQGLQFLIQYYNGEERAKGNILERFSAQQFPDLHSELNLSSLELGDSALYFCASSVEGPNTGELFFGEGSRLTVL.

This chain links TRBV19 with TRBJ2-4; possibly TRBD2 for D (5 bases). Trimming removed 1 base at V and 6 bases at J, with 10 bases between. Per the germline V gene, CDR1 is LNHDA and CDR2 is SQIVND (reference sequence). The length of the CDR3 is 14 residues. The CDR3 region has the DNA TGTGCCAGTAGTATAGGAACGGGAACAAACATTCAGTACTTC. Translating gives CASSIGTGTNIQYF.

The chain carries TRBV20-1 and TRBJ2-1; 8 bases are shared with TRBD2. The CDR3 consists of 15 residues. V lost 3 bases, J lost 7 bases, and 11 bases stayed unmatched. Germline CDR1 is DFQATT and CDR2 is SNEGSKA (reference sequence). The CDR3 spells CSASRWTGGGNEQFF. In nucleotides, the CDR3 is TGCAGTGCTAGTCGGTGGACGGGGGGGGGTAATGAGCAGTTCTTC.

V and J are TRBV6-1 and TRBJ1-4; D is uncertain. V was trimmed by 1 base and J by 0 bases, leaving 3 bases between them. Per germline, CDR1 MNHNS and CDR2 SASEGT. This CDR3 has 14 residues. This chain's CDR3 is CASSEGTTNEKLFF. The CDR3 DNA is TGTGCCAGCAGTGAAGGGACAACTAATGAAAAACTGTTTTTT.

The rearrangement uses TRBV10-1 and TRBJ1-1; D remains unclear. The CDR3 extends over 14 amino acids. Trimming cost V 3 bases and J 4 bases, with 12 bases left between them. Germline V gives CDR1 WNHNN, CDR2 SYGVQD (reference sequence). The CDR3: CASSDELWGTEAFF. The DNA for the CDR3 is TGCGCCAGCAGTGATGAGCTTTGGGGCACTGAAGCTTTCTTT.

This chain uses TRBV2 with TRBJ2-1; no definite D call. The germline CDR1 and CDR2 sequences are SNHLY and FYNNEI. V gave up 10 bases and J gave up 4 bases, with 8 bases separating them. This CDR3 contains 11 residues. The CDR3 protein is CAIISYNEQFF. The CDR3 nucleotides are TGTGCCATCATATCGTACAATGAGCAGTTCTTC.

This clone is deemed medium-sized. CDR3 bases: TGTGCCTGGAGTAACCAACCCACAGATACGCAGTATTTT. Encoded protein: CAWSNQPTDTQYF. The J gene is TRBJ2-3, the V gene TRBV30; D is unclear. This CDR3 comprises 13 residues. V was clipped by 2 bases and J by 2 bases, with 8 bases between them. Germline-derived CDR1 and CDR2 are GTSNPN and SVGIG (reference sequence).

V and J are TRBV6-5 and TRBJ1-1; D may be TRBD1 (6 bases). This CDR3 contains 12 residues. The ends were cut back, 5 bases at V and 8 bases at J, with 12 bases in the middle. From germline, CDR1 is MNHEY and CDR2 SVGAGI. CDR3 loop: CASSRGLGEAFF. CDR3 nucleotides: TGTGCCAGCAGTCGGGGGCTAGGAGAAGCTTTCTTT.

V is TRBV18 and J is TRBJ2-7, with D perhaps TRBD1 or TRBD2 (5 bases each). The germline gives CDR1 KGHSH, CDR2 LQKENI. The ends were cut back, 1 base at V and 1 base at J, with 14 bases in the middle. The CDR3 totals 16 residues. The DNA for the CDR3 is TGTGCCAGCTCACCACTTTCCGCTGGGGGTTCCTACGAGCAGTACTTC. It encodes CASSPLSAGGSYEQYF.

The chain couples TRBV5-1 to TRBJ2-6, with unresolved D. V lost 4 bases and J lost 0, with 8 bases in between. This CDR3 region has 15 residues. Germline V CDR1 and CDR2: SGHRS, YFSETQ. The CDR3 DNA reads as TGCGCCAGCAGCCTGACCTCCTCTGGGGCCAACGTCCTGACTTTC. Its protein is CASSLTSSGANVLTF.

The chain combines TRBV11-2 with TRBJ2-7; TRBD2 might be the D (6 bases). This CDR3 has 13 amino acids. Trimming left V 3 bases short and J 6 bases short, with 12 bases between. Germline loops: CDR1 SGHAT, CDR2 FQNNGV. The CDR3 nucleotides are TGTGCCAGCAGCTTTGCCCGGGGGAGCGAGCAGTACTTC. Translating gives CASSFARGSEQYF.

The gene calls are TRBV5-5 and TRBJ1-5, with unresolved D. V lost 0 bases to trimming and J lost 1 base, with 11 bases between them. Germline loops: CDR1 SGHKS, CDR2 YYEKEE (reference sequence). The CDR3 has 16 residues. The CDR3 bases are TGTGCCAGCAGCTTGGCCAGCATGGGCAGCAATCAGCCCCAGCATTTT. It yields the protein CASSLASMGSNQPQHF. Using reference TRBV5-5 and TRBJ1-5 for the parts outside the CDR3, the full variable domain is DAGVTQSPTHLIKTRGQQVTLRCSPISGHKSVSWYQQVLGQGPQFIFQYYEKEERGRGNFPDRFSARQFPNYSSELNVNALLLGDSALYLCASSLASMGSNQPQHFGDGTRLSIL.

The chain is built from TRBV10-3 and TRBJ2-7, with TRBD1 identical over 9 bases. Germline CDR1 reads ENHRY; CDR2 reads SYGVKD. The CDR3 runs 16 residues. J was trimmed by 5 bases and V by 2 bases; bases with no gene match: 10. Here the CDR3 reads CAISEAIGTGIHEQYF. CDR3 bases: TGTGCCATCAGTGAGGCAATTGGGACAGGGATCCACGAGCAGTACTTC.

CDR3 sequence (DNA): TGTGCCACCAGTACGGGGATAGTCACCGGGGAGCTGTTTTTT. Translating gives CATSTGIVTGELFF. This chain connects TRBV15 to TRBJ2-2; tentative D call: TRBD2 (5 bases). This CDR3 region has 14 residues. Germline CDR1 and CDR2: LNHNV and YYDKDF (reference sequence). Between the trimmed V and J ends, which lost 6 bases and 4 bases, there was a span of 12 bases.

This chain uses TRBV3-1 (or the pseudogene TRBV3-2) with TRBJ2-1; 8 bases agree with TRBD2. The junction had 8 bases not matched to a gene; V was cut back by 1 base and J by 15 bases. Germline V CDR1 and CDR2: LGHDT, YNNKEL (reference sequence). The CDR3 is made up of 13 amino acids. The CDR3 sequence: CASSQVVTGGPFF. CDR3 in DNA: TGTGCCAGCAGCCAAGTAGTGACGGGGGGGCCGTTCTTC.

V usage is TRBV6-5 and J usage is TRBJ1-2, with D possibly matching TRBD1 (6 bases). CDR3 length: 15 amino acids. V was shortened by 6 bases and J by 7 bases, with 21 bases between the two germline ends. Germline assignment: CDR1 MNHEY and CDR2 SVGAGI. Here the CDR3 reads CASRRLGGGAGGYTF. The CDR3 nucleotides are TGTGCCAGCAGACGGCTGGGCGGGGGCGCCGGTGGCTACACCTTC.

The genes are TRBV29-1 and TRBJ2-5, with TRBD1 as a possible D gene (7 bases). V shed 6 bases and J shed 4 bases, with 18 bases lying between them. The CDR3 length is 14 residues. Per germline, CDR1 SQVTM and CDR2 ANQGSEA. The CDR3 region is CSVGGQIRSETQYF. DNA of the CDR3: TGCAGCGTGGGGGGACAGATACGATCAGAGACCCAGTACTTC.

V and J are TRBV5-6 and TRBJ1-5, with a possible D match to TRBD1 (5 bases). The CDR3 contains 14 residues. Germline-derived CDR1 and CDR2 are SGHDT and YYEEEE. Trimming took off 4 bases at V and 5 bases at J, with 13 bases between the two ends. The CDR3 nucleotides are TGTGCCAGCAGCCGCAGGGAGGGCGATCAGCCCCAGCATTTT. Translated, it gives CASSRREGDQPQHF.

The genes are TRBV27 and TRBJ1-1; D is perhaps TRBD1 (5 bases). V gave up 4 bases and J gave up 5 bases, with 20 bases separating them. This CDR3 contains 16 residues. Germline assignment: CDR1 MNHEY and CDR2 SMNVEV (reference sequence). DNA for the CDR3: TGTGCCAGCAGTTCCTCCCCTGGGGGGGGAAGGACTGAAGCTTTCTTT. This encodes CASSSSPGGGRTEAFF.

J is TRBJ1-3 and V is TRBV2, with a weak D call TRBD1 (5 bases). This CDR3 contains 16 residues. Germline CDR1 is SNHLY and CDR2 is FYNNEI. The V gene lost 6 bases and the J gene lost 11 bases, with 26 bases spanning the gap. The CDR3 DNA follows: TGTGCCAGCAGGAACGACTTATCGGGACGCGCCGGAGCCATATATTTT. Translating it yields CASRNDLSGRAGAIYF.

This chain connects TRBV19 to TRBJ2-4, with a weak D call TRBD1 (6 bases). V was cut by 3 bases and J by 0 bases, with 15 bases left in between. The CDR3 extends over 17 amino acids. The germline gives CDR1 LNHDA, CDR2 SQIVND (reference sequence). Here the CDR3 reads CASSIGPGEGAKNIQYF. CDR3 coding DNA: TGTGCCAGTAGTATCGGCCCAGGGGAAGGAGCCAAAAACATTCAGTACTTC.

J is TRBJ2-5 and V is TRBV7-9; 9 bases map to TRBD1. There are 16 residues in the CDR3. Germline-derived CDR1 and CDR2 are SEHNR and FQNEAQ (reference sequence). The V segment lost 11 bases and the J segment 1 base; nucleotides outside the gene matches: 14. The DNA of the CDR3 is TGTGCCGGTACTGCCGGGACAGGGTCCATCCAAGAGACCCAGTACTTC. Its translation: CAGTAGTGSIQETQYF.

The V gene is TRBV4-1, the J gene TRBJ2-1; TRBD2 aligns across 7 bases. Looked up from germline, CDR1 is MGHRA and CDR2 is YSYEKL. The V segment lost 4 bases and the J segment 7 bases; nucleotides outside the gene matches: 4. The CDR3 runs 13 residues. The CDR3 protein is CASSPWGGNEQFF. The DNA of the CDR3 is TGCGCCAGCAGCCCGTGGGGGGGGAATGAGCAGTTCTTC.

The V call is TRBV7-3, the J call TRBJ1-1, with D tentatively TRBD1 (5 bases). The germline V and J ends were trimmed by 3 bases and 4 bases, with 9 bases remaining between them. Germline-derived CDR1 and CDR2 are SGHTA and FQGTGA. The CDR3 has 13 amino acids. The CDR3, as DNA: TGTGCCAGCAGCTTTGACAGCCCCACTGAAGCTTTCTTT. Protein: CASSFDSPTEAFF.

This chain connects TRBV5-6 to TRBJ2-7; TRBD1 aligns across 9 bases. V lost 1 base and J lost 11; bases outside the gene matches: 10. Per germline, CDR1 SGHDT and CDR2 YYEEEE. This CDR3 contains 14 residues. The CDR3 DNA follows: TGTGCCAGCAGCTTGCATGCTTCGCGGGACAGGGAGTACTTC. Protein product: CASSLHASRDREYF.